What follows is one T cell receptor (beta chain) and its context. These data are taken from a study of blood T cell repertoires in COVID-19. Whole-study context: Spain, Italy and the United States supplied samples that represented acute and convalescent COVID-19.

Authors' analysis steps: Reference gene primer amplification yielded estimated nucleated cell counts. Clones were sequenced by immunoSEQ multiplex PCR, and TCRdb holds only the in-frame ones, with some missing. V, J and clone size derive from that table, while D and trimming were established from the DNA sequence. The sample contains roughly 370,000 clones, just under 90% of which appear only once. Participant age was about 18 to 89 years, and participants resided in about two dozen US areas. Allocation to cohorts depended on clinical history reported by the participants. The sample consisted of PBMCs or T cells enriched from blood (not recorded which). This receptor was identified in a woman aged 45 to 65 who had recovered from COVID-19.

This CDR3 is CASSLKQGEVSYEQYF. As DNA, the CDR3 is TGTGCCAGCAGTTTAAAACAGGGAGAGGTGTCCTACGAGCAGTACTTC. J is TRBJ2-7 and V is TRBV27; D perhaps matches TRBD1 (6 bases). V lost 2 bases and J lost 1, with 15 bases in between. Per germline, CDR1 MNHEY and CDR2 SMNVEV (reference sequence). This CDR3 spans 16 amino acids.